A single sample is the source of the 7 T cell receptor beta chains below, sequenced in a study of identical twins. Using its own MiXCR run on the 5' RACE reads, TCRdb lists one record per CDR3 protein. The table shows about 570,000 distinct CDR3 sequences, with roughly 9.9% occurring only once. This sample was also put to use in a study of yellow fever vaccine responses in identical twins.

Sequencing was performed on PBMCs. The receptors shown here come from a woman under 30 in good health.

The rearrangement uses TRBV9 and TRBJ2-3, with D uncertain. V was shortened by 7 bases and J by 0 bases, with 15 bases between the two germline ends. The CDR3 has 15 amino acids. CDR1 is SGDLS, CDR2 YYNGEE, per germline. Written as DNA, the CDR3 is TGTGCCAGCGCTAATTCGAGCAGAAGCACAGATACGCAGTATTTT. This codes for CASANSSRSTDTQYF.

V and J are TRBV5-1 and TRBJ1-6; 11 bases align to TRBD1. CDR1 and CDR2 from the germline V gene are SGHRS and YFSETQ. J was trimmed by 9 bases and V by 4 bases; bases with no gene match: 3. CDR3 length equals 14 residues. The CDR3 loop is CASSPDRGPSPLHF. The CDR3 bases are TGCGCCAGCAGCCCGGACAGGGGGCCTTCACCCCTCCACTTT.

This clonotype was counted at least ten times. The rearrangement joins TRBV5-6 to TRBJ2-5; D is unresolved. The V gene's germline CDR1 is SGHDT and CDR2 YYEEEE. The V and J ends lost 4 bases and 1 base respectively, with 5 bases between them. This CDR3 is built from 12 residues. The CDR3 nucleotides are TGTGCCAGCAGCCTGATCCAAGAGACCCAGTACTTC. The encoded protein is CASSLIQETQYF. The whole variable domain, filled in from reference TRBV5-6 and TRBJ2-5, reads DAGVTQSPTHLIKTRGQQVTLRCSPKSGHDTVSWYQQALGQGPQFIFQYYEEEERQRGNFPDRFSGHQFPNYSSELNVNALLLGDSALYLCASSLIQETQYFGPGTRLLVL.

This rearrangement joins TRBV14 to TRBJ2-5; TRBD1 might be the D (6 bases). The germline gives CDR1 SGHDN, CDR2 FVKESK. The CDR3 runs to 16 residues. V was clipped by 3 bases and J by 4 bases, with 18 bases between them. CDR3 sequence reads: CASSQTQPRGLETQYF. The DNA of the CDR3 is TGTGCCAGCAGCCAGACCCAACCCAGGGGCCTAGAGACCCAGTACTTC.

This clonotype was observed many times. This chain links TRBV29-1 with TRBJ2-1, with 7 positions matching TRBD1. Germline-derived CDR1 and CDR2 are SQVTM and ANQGSEA. The J segment lost 4 bases and the V segment lost 5 bases, leaving 11 bases of the junction unmatched. This CDR3 is built from 15 residues. CDR3 sequence reads: CSVLTLHRGYNEQFF. The DNA of the CDR3 is TGCAGCGTTCTTACCCTTCACAGGGGTTACAATGAGCAGTTCTTC.

The rearrangement joins TRBV20-1 to TRBJ2-2; TRBD2 matches 10 bases. V lost 5 bases and J lost 6; bases outside the gene matches: 6. The CDR3 sequence is 14 residues long. In germline, CDR1 is DFQATT, CDR2 SNEGSKA (reference sequence). CDR3 loop: CSAGIAGGAGELFF. The CDR3 nucleotides read TGCAGTGCTGGGATAGCGGGAGGAGCCGGGGAGCTGTTTTTT.

The J gene is TRBJ2-2, the V gene TRBV10-3; the D gene is possibly TRBD1 (6 bases). Germline V lookup: CDR1 ENHRY, CDR2 SYGVKD. The CDR3 consists of 14 residues. V gave up 5 bases and J gave up 4 bases, with 11 bases separating them. This CDR3 reads CAISTGLGTGELFF. DNA for the CDR3: TGTGCCATCAGTACAGGGTTGGGCACCGGGGAGCTGTTTTTT.